This record looks at one T cell receptor (beta chain) sequence and its context. Its antigen is currently unknown. Assay used: immunoSEQ multiplex PCR; TCRdb lists only in-frame clones, some missing. The table lists more than 2 million clones, approximately 92% of them singletons. These data belong to a study of shared clonotypes between healthy human individuals. Study results and caveats: Relative to clonotypes present in all four donors, those not shared had lower generation probabilities.

V was pared by 5 bases and J by 5 bases, with 11 bases of the junction left unmatched. The CDR3 is 16 residues long. Looked up from germline, CDR1 is MNHEY and CDR2 is SMNVEV (reference sequence). CD45RO-negative, CCR7-positively selected cells formed the naive CD8 fraction, excluding terminally differentiated effector memory CD45RA+ cells. The TCR was taken from a man in his late teens or twenties in good health. Some clones in this sample may be carry-over from other donors' samples. Sequenced: naive CD8+ T cells from PBMCs. V gene TRBV27 combines with J gene TRBJ2-1; 8 bases match TRBD2. CDR3 region: CASSPSAGEENNEQFF. The CDR3 DNA is TGTGCCAGCAGTCCCTCAGCGGGAGAGGAGAACAATGAGCAGTTCTTC.